This T cell receptor beta chain was identified during a study of beta chain features in type 1 diabetes. Findings and limits, study-wide: Equally in patients and controls, PCR might preferentially amplify shorter templates. Type 1 diabetes patients had TCRB CDR3s that were shorter (moderately but significantly so) in all four CD4+ subsets.

Reverse transcription of all isolated RNA meant that expressed TCRB transcripts were sequenced. The repertoire was sequenced with immunoSEQ multiplex PCR; TCRdb's copy has only in-frame clones and lacks some. The data contain some 270,000 clones, 9.5% to 13% of them singletons. Remarks on this clone: The antigen is unknown.

This CDR3 spans 16 amino acids. V was cut by 0 bases and J by 4 bases, with 13 bases left in between. Per the germline V gene, CDR1 is MNHEY and CDR2 is SVGAGI. The sequence was obtained from a man aged 25 to 40 with type 1 diabetes. The sequenced sample consisted of naive CD4+ T cells from blood. The chain combines TRBV6-5 with TRBJ1-3; perhaps TRBD1 as D (6 bases). CDR3: CASSYSRQVEGNTIYF. As DNA, the CDR3 is TGTGCCAGCAGTTACTCGAGACAGGTGGAAGGAAACACCATATATTTT.